This entry lists 32 T cell receptor beta chains sequenced from one sample in a study of T-cell reconstitution after alpha-beta-depleted transplantation in children. Using unique molecular identifiers, the investigators prepared the TCRbeta library. TCRdb reprocessed the PCR reads with MiXCR, giving one entry per CDR3 protein. The sample has hundreds of thousands of distinct CDR3 sequences, 12% seen once. This material consisted of PBMCs from the stem cell graft donor, taken from the stem cell graft. The receptors were sampled from a human donor who donated a stem cell graft to a child with acute lymphoblastic leukemia.

This clonotype was recorded a few times. The chain has TRBV6-2 or TRBV6-3 and TRBJ2-3; 8 bases align to TRBD1. The CDR3 contains 18 residues. Germline CDR1 MNHEY, CDR2 SVGEGT. V lost 7 bases to trimming and J lost 3 bases; unmatched junction nucleotides: 18. The CDR3 sequence: CASTLLDQGQDPTDTQYF. In nucleotides, the CDR3 is TGTGCCAGCACCTTACTCGATCAGGGACAGGACCCGACAGATACGCAGTATTTT.

This clonotype was found many times. The gene calls are TRBV6-5 and TRBJ2-1, with D possibly matching TRBD1 (6 bases). CDR3 length: 16 amino acids. V lost 0 bases and J lost 1, with 10 bases in between. Germline-derived CDR1 and CDR2 are MNHEY and SVGAGI. In DNA, the CDR3 is TGTGCCAGCAGTTACTCGTACAGGGTATCCTACAATGAGCAGTTCTTC. It translates to CASSYSYRVSYNEQFF.

This chain links TRBV20-1 with TRBJ2-1; 7 bases map to TRBD1. Germline V CDR1 and CDR2: DFQATT, SNEGSKA (reference sequence). This CDR3 is built from 15 residues. Germline trimming cut 4 bases from V and 3 bases from J; bases unmatched to any gene: 9. The DNA for the CDR3 is TGCAGTGCTATGCCCGGACAGGCCCTCTACAATGAGCAGTTCTTC. Translated: CSAMPGQALYNEQFF.

To note about this clonotype: Possible read error: a much larger clone is one base away. The genes are TRBV19 and TRBJ2-5; tentative D call: TRBD2 (7 bases). Germline values: CDR1 LNHDA, CDR2 SQIVND (reference sequence). The CDR3 runs 16 residues. The CDR3 region has the DNA TGTGTCAGCAAACCTCTACAGGGAGGGGGCCAAGAGACCCAGTACTTC. This encodes CVSKPLQGGGQETQYF.

This clonotype was seen repeatedly, ten times or more. The V gene is TRBV6-1, the J gene TRBJ2-3; tentatively, D is TRBD2 (5 bases). This CDR3 is built from 12 residues. The germline V gene encodes CDR1 MNHNS and CDR2 SASEGT. Trimming left V 1 base short and J 9 bases short, with 8 bases between. The CDR3 DNA reads TGTGCCAGCAGTGAAGTTCGCGGGACGCAGTATTTT. Translation: CASSEVRGTQYF.

This clonotype has at least ten counts. This chain links TRBV9 with TRBJ2-7; the D is unclear. CDR1 is SGDLS and CDR2 is YYNGEE in the germline V gene. Trimming removed 5 bases from V and 5 bases from J, with 20 bases in between. The CDR3 totals 15 residues. As DNA, the CDR3 is TGTGCCAGCAGTTATGGGGTTTCTACGGCGGACGAGCAGTACTTC. Translating it yields CASSYGVSTADEQYF.

There are many counts of this clonotype. The chain is built from TRBV7-2 and TRBJ2-1, with 7 bases fitting TRBD2. CDR1 and CDR2 from the germline V gene are SGHTA and FQGNSA. The CDR3 is 15 residues long. The V gene end was trimmed by 8 bases and the J gene end by 4 bases; junction bases not matched to a gene: 11. In DNA form, the CDR3 reads TGTGCCAGCTCCACCAGCGGGACTGGGTACAATGAGCAGTTCTTC. It is translated as CASSTSGTGYNEQFF.

This clonotype was seen at least ten times. This chain connects TRBV28 to TRBJ1-1; no clear D gene. CDR3 length equals 12 residues. Trimming left V 5 bases short and J 8 bases short, with 12 bases between. Germline V lookup: CDR1 MDHEN, CDR2 SYDVKM. The CDR3 DNA reads as TGTGCCAGCAGTCTGCTAGGGAGCGAAGCTTTCTTT. Its translation: CASSLLGSEAFF.

This clonotype was observed many times. The chain recombines TRBV10-2 with TRBJ2-3; 9 bases line up with TRBD2. Trimming cost V 9 bases and J 2 bases; bases outside gene matches: 9. The CDR3 is 15 amino acids. Germline V lookup: CDR1 WSHSY, CDR2 SAAADI. CDR3 nucleotides: TGCGCCAGTGCCCCCCTAGCGGGATTCACAGATACGCAGTATTTT. It yields the protein CASAPLAGFTDTQYF.

Many counts were recorded for this clonotype. The chain combines TRBV4-1 with TRBJ2-1; D could derive from TRBD1 or TRBD2 (5 bases each). This CDR3 region has 17 residues. V was cut by 0 bases and J by 3 bases, with 15 bases left in between. Germline-derived CDR1 and CDR2 are MGHRA and YSYEKL. The CDR3 here is CASSQDLRGTGYNEQFF. The CDR3 DNA sequence: TGCGCCAGCAGCCAAGATCTGAGGGGAACTGGCTACAATGAGCAGTTCTTC.

This clonotype was seen many times. J is TRBJ2-7 and V is TRBV7-9; D perhaps matches TRBD1 (7 bases). This CDR3 is built from 13 residues. The germline gives CDR1 SEHNR, CDR2 FQNEAQ (reference sequence). V lost 5 bases, J lost 2 bases, and 10 bases lay in between. Here the CDR3 DNA reads TGTGCCAGCAGCCGGGGGACAGCCTACGAGCAGTACTTC. Translating it yields CASSRGTAYEQYF.

This clonotype was seen ten or more times. V and J are TRBV12-3 or TRBV12-4 and TRBJ2-1; the match to TRBD2 covers 14 bases. The V gene end was trimmed by 6 bases and the J gene end by 0 bases; junction bases not matched to a gene: 4. CDR3 length: 17 amino acids. The CDR3 sequence: CASRTTSGGGSYNEQFF. CDR3 bases: TGTGCCAGCAGGACGACTAGCGGGGGGGGCTCCTACAATGAGCAGTTCTTC.

This clonotype was detected many times. This rearrangement joins TRBV2 to TRBJ2-7; no definite D call. Germline V CDR1 and CDR2: SNHLY, FYNNEI. The CDR3 totals 14 residues. Trimming took 3 bases from V and 2 from J, leaving 11 bases between them. The CDR3 is CASSENRTPYEQYF. CDR3 in DNA: TGTGCCAGCAGTGAGAATAGAACCCCCTACGAGCAGTACTTC.

This clonotype was counted ten times or more. The J gene is TRBJ2-1, the V gene TRBV7-3; 10 bases are a match to TRBD2. CDR1 and CDR2 from the germline V gene are SGHTA and FQGTGA. The CDR3 has 21 residues. The trim removed 1 base at V and 3 bases at J, leaving 18 bases unmatched. CDR3 residues: CASSLKGWLAGEGGYYNEQFF. CDR3 sequence (DNA): TGTGCCAGCAGCTTAAAGGGATGGCTAGCGGGAGAGGGGGGCTACTACAATGAGCAGTTCTTC.

This clonotype was recorded many times. The chain is built from TRBV5-1 and TRBJ2-5; 7 bases fit TRBD2. J lost 1 base, V lost 4 bases, and 10 bases had no gene match. Germline V CDR1 and CDR2: SGHRS, YFSETQ. CDR3 length: 16 amino acids. CDR3 residues: CASSRVSGASQETQYF. CDR3 bases: TGCGCCAGCAGCCGGGTCAGCGGGGCCTCCCAAGAGACCCAGTACTTC.

This clonotype showed up many times. The chain uses TRBV5-1 and TRBJ2-7; D is ambiguous. The V gene lost 8 bases and the J gene lost 5 bases, with 11 bases spanning the gap. The CDR3 totals 11 residues. Germline CDR1 and CDR2: SGHRS and YFSETQ. CDR3 in DNA: TGCGCCAGTATGCGAGGTGACGAGCAGTACTTC. Translated: CASMRGDEQYF.

This clonotype was observed at least ten times. The chain uses TRBV20-1 and TRBJ2-3; TRBD1 might be the D (6 bases). V shed 6 bases and J shed 4 bases, with 26 bases lying between them. The CDR3 runs 17 residues. From germline, CDR1 is DFQATT and CDR2 SNEGSKA (reference sequence). CDR3 protein: CSAKGNGQIDQADTQYF. CDR3 nucleotides: TGCAGTGCCAAAGGTAACGGACAGATCGACCAGGCAGATACGCAGTATTTT.

On this clonotype itself: A read error may explain this, as a much larger clone is one base away. This sequence joins TRBV5-1 and TRBJ2-5; TRBD1 matches at 8 bases. The CDR3 is 15 residues long. Per the germline V gene, CDR1 is SGHRS and CDR2 is YFSETQ. The CDR3 loop is CASSGTDRGIETHYF. For the CDR3, the DNA is TGCGCCAGCAGCGGAACCGACAGGGGAATTGAGACCCACTACTTC.

There are many counts of this clonotype. The chain uses TRBV9 and TRBJ2-6, with 8 bases matching TRBD1. Germline-derived CDR1 and CDR2 are SGDLS and YYNGEE. This CDR3 has 18 amino acids. The trim removed 0 bases at V and 2 bases at J, leaving 7 bases unmatched. CDR3 residues: CASSVAVAGGAGANVLTF. The CDR3 DNA reads TGTGCCAGCAGCGTAGCCGTTGCAGGGGGCGCTGGGGCCAACGTCCTGACTTTC.

This clonotype has ten or more counts. This chain connects TRBV6-2 or TRBV6-3 to TRBJ2-3; 12 bases are a match to TRBD2. CDR3 length: 16 residues. Germline V gene sequence: CDR1 MNHEY, CDR2 SVGEGT. V trimming: 6 bases; J trimming: 6 bases; junction bases outside the gene matches: 10. Written as DNA, the CDR3 is TGTGCCAGCAGGCCCCTAGCGGGAGGGCCAGGGGATACGCAGTATTTT. Translation gives CASRPLAGGPGDTQYF.

This clonotype has a count of ten or more. This chain joins TRBV4-3 and TRBJ1-2; D perhaps matches TRBD1 (5 bases). Germline V gene sequence: CDR1 LGHNA, CDR2 YSLEER. The CDR3 sequence is 16 residues long. The V end was cut by 0 bases, the J end by 8 bases, with 19 bases between. The CDR3 spells CASSQDGEGTRRGYTF. As DNA, the CDR3 is TGCGCCAGCAGCCAAGATGGGGAAGGGACGAGGAGGGGCTACACCTTC.

This clonotype was counted many times. This CDR3 is CASGYSGANVLTF. The DNA for the CDR3 is TGCGCCAGCGGGTATTCTGGGGCCAACGTCCTGACTTTC. This rearrangement joins TRBV10-2 to TRBJ2-6; D remains unclear. V was clipped by 8 bases and J by 1 base, with 6 bases between them. There are 13 residues in the CDR3. The germline V gene encodes CDR1 WSHSY and CDR2 SAAADI.

On this clonotype itself: A much larger clone sits a single nucleotide away, making a read error possible. V usage is TRBV12-3 or TRBV12-4 and J usage is TRBJ2-2; no reliable D call. The CDR3 spans 14 residues. The CDR3: CASSFARNTWELFF. CDR3 DNA sequence: TGTGCCAGCAGTTTTGCCAGGAACACCTGGGAGCTGTTTTTT.

Ten or more counts support this clonotype. This chain links TRBV5-5 with TRBJ2-2; D perhaps matches TRBD2 (5 bases). CDR1 and CDR2 from the germline V gene are SGHKS and YYEKEE (reference sequence). CDR3 length: 13 amino acids. V lost 4 bases and J 5 bases, leaving 9 bases between the germline ends. The CDR3 spells CASSGRGTGELFF. The CDR3, as DNA: TGTGCCAGCAGCGGGCGAGGGACCGGGGAGCTGTTTTTT.

This clonotype was seen many times. The chain links TRBV5-1 to TRBJ2-7; 7 bases line up with TRBD1. CDR3 length equals 17 residues. The junction had 14 bases not matched to a gene; V was cut back by 3 bases and J by 2 bases. Germline-derived CDR1 and CDR2 are SGHRS and YFSETQ. CDR3: CASSSETGGQAAYEQYF. The DNA for the CDR3 is TGCGCCAGCAGCTCGGAGACGGGCGGACAGGCCGCCTACGAGCAGTACTTC.

Points on this clonotype: This may stem from a read error, because a much larger clone lies one nucleotide away. The chain is built from TRBV18 and TRBJ2-7; D gene ambiguous. V was shortened by 2 bases and J by 2 bases, with 7 bases between the two germline ends. The CDR3 totals 13 residues. Germline V lookup: CDR1 KGHSH, CDR2 LQKENI. CDR3 sequence: CASSPIRTYEQYF. As DNA, the CDR3 is TGTGCCAGCTCACCAATAAGGACCTACGAGCAGTACTTC.

The table lists this clonotype with many counts. V and J are TRBV7-8 and TRBJ2-3; possible D gene TRBD2, 6 bases. The germline CDR1 and CDR2 sequences are SGHVS and FQNEAQ. The V end lost 4 bases, the J end lost 2 bases, and 13 bases lay between the germline ends. This CDR3 comprises 15 residues. CDR3 residues: CASSSQRAPTDTQYF. The CDR3 coding sequence is TGTGCCAGCAGCTCCCAGCGGGCCCCCACAGATACGCAGTATTTT.

This clonotype has a count of ten or more. This chain uses TRBV7-8 with TRBJ2-5, with 10 bases lining up with TRBD1. Per germline, CDR1 SGHVS and CDR2 FQNEAQ. Trimming removed 5 bases from V and 4 bases from J; junction bases left unmatched: 4. There are 14 residues in the CDR3. CDR3 DNA: TGTGCCAGCAGCCTCGGGGACAGGGGAGAGACCCAGTACTTC. This codes for CASSLGDRGETQYF.

The table lists this clonotype with many counts. The chain employs TRBV7-9 and TRBJ2-5; D remains ambiguous. Germline V gives CDR1 SEHNR, CDR2 FQNEAQ (reference sequence). V lost 6 bases and J 9 bases, leaving 17 bases between the germline ends. CDR3 size: 13 residues. This CDR3 reads CASSSDRPVAQYF. For the CDR3, the DNA is TGTGCCAGCAGTTCGGACCGACCAGTAGCCCAGTACTTC.

For this clonotype: This sequence may be a read error, since a much larger clone differs from it by one base. This rearrangement joins TRBV10-3 to TRBJ2-3, with D possibly being TRBD2 (6 bases). The CDR3 has 15 residues. Trimming left V 6 bases short and J 0 bases short, with 13 bases between. Germline lookup yields CDR1 ENHRY and CDR2 SYGVKD. CDR3 sequence: CAISADAGSTDTQYF. CDR3 nucleotide sequence: TGTGCCATCAGCGCGGATGCGGGGAGCACAGATACGCAGTATTTT.

At least ten counts were recorded for this clonotype. The chain uses TRBV11-1 and TRBJ2-1; 7 nucleotides agree with TRBD1. J gave up 4 bases and V 5 bases, and 23 bases lay outside the gene matches. Germline assignment: CDR1 SGHAT and CDR2 FQDESV (reference sequence). This CDR3 has 20 residues. CDR3 loop: CASSVTRDSFNPTYYNEQFF. The CDR3 DNA follows: TGTGCCAGCAGCGTTACCCGGGACAGCTTTAACCCCACGTATTACAATGAGCAGTTCTTC.

This clonotype was recorded many times. The rearrangement links TRBV7-9 to TRBJ2-7, with D hard to call. There are 15 residues in the CDR3. Germline V gene sequence: CDR1 SEHNR, CDR2 FQNEAQ (reference sequence). The V and J ends lost 2 bases and 4 bases respectively, with 15 bases between them. The CDR3 DNA sequence: TGTGCCAGCAGCTTACCGGTCGGCAGGACGTACGAGCAGTACTTC. Its translation: CASSLPVGRTYEQYF.